Listed below are T cell receptor beta chains from one sample, sequenced in a study of cytomegalovirus exposure and HLA in healthy donors. The method was immunoSEQ multiplex PCR; TCRdb's version includes in-frame clones alone and lacks a portion of them. This sample has about 140,000 clones, with roughly 77% found just once. The material sequenced was PBMCs. The receptors were gathered from a man aged 25 to 40 in good health. The CDR3 runs from the conserved cysteine through the conserved F or W. A D gene is named only where the DNA matches it firmly. Rows give clone size only sometimes, using once, few, many, or a class for an expanded clone.

DNA: TGCAGCGGACGGAGGGCAGGAGGTTCGGATACGCAGTATTTT
CDR3: CSGRRAGGSDTQYF
D: -
size: -
J: TRBJ2-3
V: TRBV29-1

DNA: TGTGCCGGCCCGGGGTGTGCTAATGAAAAACTGTTTTTT
CDR3: CAGPGCANEKLFF
D: -
size: -
J: TRBJ1-4
V: TRBV6-6

DNA: TGTGCCAGCAGCTTAGGCGGGGCCAATGAGCAGTTCTTC
CDR3: CASSLGGANEQFF
D: -
size: -
J: TRBJ2-1
V: TRBV11-2

DNA: TGTGCCAGCAGCACTGAGACTAGCGGGGTCACAGATACGCAGTATTTT
CDR3: CASSTETSGVTDTQYF
D: TRBD2
size: -
J: TRBJ2-3
V: TRBV7-6

DNA: TGTGCCAGCAGCTTAGGGGCGGGAGTAGGCTACGAGCAGTACTTC
CDR3: CASSLGAGVGYEQYF
D: TRBD2
size: -
J: TRBJ2-7
V: TRBV7-3

DNA: TGTGCCAGCAGCTTAGGGGGGCAGGGGCGTCGGGAGACCCAGTACTTC
CDR3: CASSLGGQGRRETQYF
D: -
size: -
J: TRBJ2-5
V: TRBV11-3

DNA: TGTGCCAGCAGCTTGGTACAGACGGCCGGGGAGCTGTTTTTT
CDR3: CASSLVQTAGELFF
D: -
size: -
J: TRBJ2-2
V: TRBV5-4

DNA: TGTGCCAGCAGCTTAGGGACTAGCGGGAGTGGCGAGCAGTTCTTC
CDR3: CASSLGTSGSGEQFF
D: TRBD2
size: -
J: TRBJ2-1
V: TRBV7-3

DNA: TGTGCCATCAGTGATTACCATACCTACGAGCAGTACTTC
CDR3: CAISDYHTYEQYF
D: -
size: -
J: TRBJ2-7
V: TRBV10-3

DNA: TGTGCCAGCAGCTTGCAACAGGAGATCTATGGCTACACCTTC
CDR3: CASSLQQEIYGYTF
D: -
size: -
J: TRBJ1-2
V: TRBV5-5

DNA: TGTGCCAGCAGTACATCGACGGAGCCCGAGAACTATGGCTACACCTTC
CDR3: CASSTSTEPENYGYTF
D: -
size: -
J: TRBJ1-2
V: TRBV27

DNA: TGTGCCAGCAGAGAACAGGGGTGGGCCAATCAGCCCCAGCATTTT
CDR3: CASREQGWANQPQHF
D: TRBD1
size: -
J: TRBJ1-5
V: TRBV28

DNA: TGTGCCAGCAGCCAGGGAGCCCGGGACAGCTTATATGGCTACACCTTC
CDR3: CASSQGARDSLYGYTF
D: TRBD1
size: -
J: TRBJ1-2
V: TRBV4-2

DNA: TGTTCCAGCAGCTCAAGACTAGCGCTAGCCAAAAACATTCAGTACTTC
CDR3: CSSSSRLALAKNIQYF
D: TRBD2
size: -
J: TRBJ2-4
V: TRBV7-9

DNA: TGTGCCAGCAGTGAAAGTAGCATGAACACTGAAGCTTTCTTT
CDR3: CASSESSMNTEAFF
D: -
size: -
J: TRBJ1-1
V: TRBV6-4

DNA: TGTGCCAGCAGTGCCGAGGCAGGGGTTGCCCTCGGCTATGGCTACAACTTC
CDR3: CASSAEAGVALGYGYNF
D: -
size: -
J: TRBJ1-2
V: TRBV6-4

DNA: TGTGCCTGGAGTGGGCTCTCAGGAATGGGGACCCAGTACTTC
CDR3: CAWSGLSGMGTQYF
D: -
size: -
J: TRBJ2-5
V: TRBV30

DNA: TGCGCCAGCAGCCAGGGCTGGGACACTGAAGCTTTCTTT
CDR3: CASSQGWDTEAFF
D: -
size: -
J: TRBJ1-1
V: TRBV4-3

DNA: TGTGCCAGCAGCTCAAGCGTCAGGGAATTGGATGGCTACACCTTC
CDR3: CASSSSVRELDGYTF
D: -
size: once
J: TRBJ1-2
V: TRBV11-2

DNA: TGTGCCACCGGAGCGCGTTTTTGGCCTTACCCCGGGAGCACAGATACGCAGTATTTT
CDR3: CATGARFWPYPGSTDTQYF
D: -
size: few
J: TRBJ2-3
V: TRBV15

DNA: TGCAGTGGGGGCCGGGGGGACGAGCAGTACTTC
CDR3: CSGGRGDEQYF
D: TRBD2
size: -
J: TRBJ2-7
V: TRBV20-1

DNA: TGCGCCAGCAGCTTCGGACAGCGGTCCGATACGCAGTATTTT
CDR3: CASSFGQRSDTQYF
D: -
size: -
J: TRBJ2-3
V: TRBV5-1

DNA: TGTGCCAGTACCTACAGGGGACTAGCACACAATGAGCAGTTCTTC
CDR3: CASTYRGLAHNEQFF
D: TRBD2
size: -
J: TRBJ2-1
V: TRBV19

DNA: TGTGCCAGCAGCGTAGAACAGGCGGGGGCCAACGTCCTGACTTTC
CDR3: CASSVEQAGANVLTF
D: -
size: -
J: TRBJ2-6
V: TRBV9

DNA: TGTGCCTGGAGTGAGGGGGCTGGGAGCAATCAGCCCCAGCATTTT
CDR3: CAWSEGAGSNQPQHF
D: TRBD1
size: once
J: TRBJ1-5
V: TRBV30

DNA: TGTGCCAGCAGCTCCGGGACAGGGTGGTCACCCCTCCACTTT
CDR3: CASSSGTGWSPLHF
D: TRBD1
size: -
J: TRBJ1-6
V: TRBV7-9

DNA: TGTGCCTGGAGTGTACAAAGCGGATTCACCGGGGAGCTGTTTTTT
CDR3: CAWSVQSGFTGELFF
D: -
size: -
J: TRBJ2-2
V: TRBV30

DNA: TGTGCCACCAGCAGAGATTCTCGCTCGGGTGCGGGAGGGAGCTACGAGCAGTACTTC
CDR3: CATSRDSRSGAGGSYEQYF
D: TRBD2
size: few
J: TRBJ2-7
V: TRBV15

DNA: TGTGCCAGCAGTGATTCTATGGCGGATTACAATGAGCAGTTCTTC
CDR3: CASSDSMADYNEQFF
D: -
size: -
J: TRBJ2-1
V: TRBV6-6

DNA: TGTGCCTGGAGTGGCGGGAGGACAGATACGCAGTATTTT
CDR3: CAWSGGRTDTQYF
D: TRBD2
size: -
J: TRBJ2-3
V: TRBV30

DNA: TGTGCCAGCAGTGAAGGTCCTAGCGGGAGCATTGGCGGGGAGCTGTTTTTT
CDR3: CASSEGPSGSIGGELFF
D: TRBD2
size: once
J: TRBJ2-2
V: TRBV2

DNA: TGTGCCAGCAGCTTAGGACTACTATCCCAAGGCTACGAGCAGTACTTC
CDR3: CASSLGLLSQGYEQYF
D: -
size: -
J: TRBJ2-7
V: TRBV11-1

DNA: TGTGCCAGCAGCTTGGGTAGCGGGATGACGCGCAATGAGCAGTTCTTC
CDR3: CASSLGSGMTRNEQFF
D: TRBD2
size: few
J: TRBJ2-1
V: TRBV5-4

DNA: TGCAGCGCTGGGGCAGGGGCTGGAAACACCATATATTTT
CDR3: CSAGAGAGNTIYF
D: -
size: -
J: TRBJ1-3
V: TRBV29-1

DNA: TGTGCCAGCAGTTCGAGGGATTACGAGCAGTACTTC
CDR3: CASSSRDYEQYF
D: -
size: -
J: TRBJ2-7
V: TRBV7-9

DNA: TGTGCCAGCAGTTCCGAAGGCACAGGGGGCTTCGAGCAGTACTTC
CDR3: CASSSEGTGGFEQYF
D: TRBD1
size: -
J: TRBJ2-7
V: TRBV7-6

DNA: TGTGCCAGCAGCCTAACTAGGCACGAGCAGTACTTC
CDR3: CASSLTRHEQYF
D: -
size: -
J: TRBJ2-7
V: TRBV11-2

DNA: TGTGCCAGCAGACCGGGACAGGGAGGAGAAAAACTGTTTTTT
CDR3: CASRPGQGGEKLFF
D: TRBD1
size: -
J: TRBJ1-4
V: TRBV28

DNA: TGCAGCGTTTCCCGGTTGGCAGCGGGAGTAGGTGAGCAGTACTTC
CDR3: CSVSRLAAGVGEQYF
D: TRBD2
size: -
J: TRBJ2-7
V: TRBV29-1

DNA: TGTGCCAGCAGTTCCCGACAGGGGGCTAGGTTGAACACTGAAGCTTTCTTT
CDR3: CASSSRQGARLNTEAFF
D: TRBD1
size: -
J: TRBJ1-1
V: TRBV27

DNA: TGTGCCAGCAGTTTAAGGGGAGGCGGGGAGCTGTTTTTT
CDR3: CASSLRGGGELFF
D: -
size: -
J: TRBJ2-2
V: TRBV27

DNA: TGTGCCAGTAGTACGACAGGGAACACTGAAGCTTTCTTT
CDR3: CASSTTGNTEAFF
D: -
size: few
J: TRBJ1-1
V: TRBV19

DNA: TGTGCCAGCAGCTTCGGGTTAGGAGGCACTGAAGCTTTCTTT
CDR3: CASSFGLGGTEAFF
D: -
size: -
J: TRBJ1-1
V: TRBV5-6

DNA: TGTGCCAGCAGTGAACCAACTAGCGGGAGACTAGAGCAGTACTTC
CDR3: CASSEPTSGRLEQYF
D: TRBD2
size: -
J: TRBJ2-7
V: TRBV2

DNA: TGTGCCACCTCGAGGAGGGATGGGGACAATGAGCAGTTCTTC
CDR3: CATSRRDGDNEQFF
D: -
size: -
J: TRBJ2-1
V: TRBV6-4

DNA: TGTGCCAGCAGTGAAGCGGGGGGACAGGGGGCCTACGAGCAGTACTTC
CDR3: CASSEAGGQGAYEQYF
D: TRBD1
size: once
J: TRBJ2-7
V: TRBV6-1

DNA: TGCAGTGCCTGGGGGGTTGAGCAGTTCTTC
CDR3: CSAWGVEQFF
D: -
size: -
J: TRBJ2-1
V: TRBV20-1

DNA: TGTGCCAGCAGTGCAAGGACAGGGGGCGGGCAGCCCCAGCATTTT
CDR3: CASSARTGGGQPQHF
D: TRBD1
size: once
J: TRBJ1-5
V: TRBV2

DNA: TGTGCCAGCAGCGCCGGGAACCGGAACACCGGGGAGCTGTTTTTT
CDR3: CASSAGNRNTGELFF
D: -
size: -
J: TRBJ2-2
V: TRBV7-9

DNA: TGTGCCAGCAGTGACGGACAGAACACTGAAGCTTTCTTT
CDR3: CASSDGQNTEAFF
D: -
size: -
J: TRBJ1-1
V: TRBV6-6